These T cell receptor beta chains were read from a single sample in a study of somatic mutations in cytotoxic T cells in rheumatoid arthritis. The table came from immunoSEQ multiplex PCR; TCRdb's copy has only in-frame clones and leaves some out. This table has under 25,000 clones, 85% appearing once. The sequenced material came from CD8+ T cells sorted from blood. The receptors originated from a woman aged 40 to 55 with rheumatoid arthritis. The CDR3 runs from the conserved cysteine through the conserved F or W. A D gene is named only where the DNA matches it firmly. The size of a clone is reported for some rows only, either as once, few or many, or as a class for expanded clones.

DNA: TGCGCCAGCAGCCAAATAAGGGAGGGTATCTATGGCTACACCTTC; CDR3: CASSQIREGIYGYTF; D: .; J: TRBJ1-2; V: TRBV4-1; size: .
DNA: TGTGCCAGAAGGGAGGGGATAGGAAATCAGCCCCAGCATTTT; CDR3: CARREGIGNQPQHF; D: .; J: TRBJ1-5; V: TRBV6-4; size: .
DNA: TGTGCCAGCAGCTTAAATGGAGGAGAGACCCAGTACTTC; CDR3: CASSLNGGETQYF; D: .; J: TRBJ2-5; V: TRBV7-9; size: .
DNA: TGTGCCAGCATAGCACTGACGAGCTCCTACAATGAGCAGTTCTTC; CDR3: CASIALTSSYNEQFF; D: .; J: TRBJ2-1; V: TRBV2; size: .
DNA: TGTGCCAGCAGCTTAGTGGCGGGAGGGGTCAATGAGCAGTTCTTC; CDR3: CASSLVAGGVNEQFF; D: TRBD2; J: TRBJ2-1; V: TRBV7-9; size: .
DNA: TGTGCCAGCAGTGGAGGGACTAGCGGGGGGGCCGTATACATTCAGTACTTC; CDR3: CASSGGTSGGAVYIQYF; D: TRBD2; J: TRBJ2-4; V: TRBV2; size: .
DNA: TGTGCCAGCAGCTTGGGGGCCCCCTACGAGCAGTACTTC; CDR3: CASSLGAPYEQYF; D: .; J: TRBJ2-7; V: TRBV7-9; size: .
DNA: TGTGCCAGTAGTATGTCGCTCGTCCTACCGGGCACTGAAGCTTTCTTT; CDR3: CASSMSLVLPGTEAFF; D: .; J: TRBJ1-1; V: TRBV19; size: .
DNA: TGTGCCAGCTCTCAGGGACAGGGGTATACTGAAGCTTTCTTT; CDR3: CASSQGQGYTEAFF; D: TRBD1; J: TRBJ1-1; V: TRBV18; size: .
DNA: TGTGCCAGCAGTTACACGTCTAGGGAGTCGACCCAGTACTTC; CDR3: CASSYTSRESTQYF; D: .; J: TRBJ2-5; V: TRBV6-6; size: .
DNA: TGTGCCAGCAGCTTAGGGGACAACCACGGCTACACCTTC; CDR3: CASSLGDNHGYTF; D: .; J: TRBJ1-2; V: TRBV5-6; size: .
DNA: TGTGCCAGCAGAGCCGGGACAGGGGGCTCATCCTACAATGAGCAGTTCTTC; CDR3: CASRAGTGGSSYNEQFF; D: TRBD1; J: TRBJ2-1; V: TRBV2; size: .
DNA: TGTGCCAGCAGCCCCCCCGGAGAACAGGGGTCTCTCGAGCAGTACTTC; CDR3: CASSPPGEQGSLEQYF; D: TRBD1; J: TRBJ2-7; V: TRBV4-2; size: few
DNA: TGTGCCAGCACCTTCAGGAACCTAGCGGGGGCGGGGACCGGGGAGCTGTTTTTT; CDR3: CASTFRNLAGAGTGELFF; D: TRBD2; J: TRBJ2-2; V: TRBV7-9; size: .
DNA: TGTGCCAGCAGCGTAGCTGAAGGTAGCTCGGATACGCAGTATTTT; CDR3: CASSVAEGSSDTQYF; D: .; J: TRBJ2-3; V: TRBV9; size: once
DNA: TGTGCCAGTAGCTCCCGGGAGGGAGCCGAGCAGTACTTC; CDR3: CASSSREGAEQYF; D: TRBD2; J: TRBJ2-7; V: TRBV19; size: .
DNA: TGTGCCTGGTACGGTATCGGGGAGAAAGACACTGAAGCTTTCTTT; CDR3: CAWYGIGEKDTEAFF; D: .; J: TRBJ1-1; V: TRBV30; size: .
DNA: TGTGCCAGCAGCCTAACCACCGCTAAAGGGGTGGGGCCCCCTGCTCAGTTCTTC; CDR3: CASSLTTAKGVGPPAQFF; D: .; J: TRBJ2-1; V: TRBV7-9; size: few
DNA: TGTGCCATCAACCCGACAGGGATGAGCGAGCAGTACTTC; CDR3: CAINPTGMSEQYF; D: TRBD1; J: TRBJ2-7; V: TRBV10-3; size: few
DNA: TGTGCCAGCAGTTACAGTAACAGTCCCTACGAGCAGTACTTC; CDR3: CASSYSNSPYEQYF; D: .; J: TRBJ2-7; V: TRBV6-5; size: .
DNA: TGTGCCAGCAGCTACTCCGGGACAGCCCCCCACGAGCAGTACTTC; CDR3: CASSYSGTAPHEQYF; D: TRBD1; J: TRBJ2-7; V: TRBV5-4; size: .
DNA: TGTGCCAGCAGCTTGGGTGGAGGAGGGGGCTACACCTTC; CDR3: CASSLGGGGGYTF; D: .; J: TRBJ1-2; V: TRBV5-6; size: .
DNA: TGTGCCAGCAGCGTCCCACCGGAGACAGCTCATGGCGGCTACACCTTC; CDR3: CASSVPPETAHGGYTF; D: .; J: TRBJ1-2; V: TRBV9; size: .
DNA: TGCAGCGTTGTTGGACAGGGCGGGTACAATGAGCAGTTCTTC; CDR3: CSVVGQGGYNEQFF; D: TRBD1; J: TRBJ2-1; V: TRBV29-1; size: .
DNA: TGTGCCAGCAGCTTCCTCGGAGGAGGACCGTTAAACTATGGCTACACCTTC; CDR3: CASSFLGGGPLNYGYTF; D: .; J: TRBJ1-2; V: TRBV7-9; size: .
DNA: TGTGCCAGCAGCCAAGATACGCATGGGGGGGGCACTGAAGCTTTCTTT; CDR3: CASSQDTHGGGTEAFF; D: .; J: TRBJ1-1; V: TRBV4-2; size: once
DNA: TGTGCCAGCAGCTTCTCTGACGGAGGCAATCAGCCCCAGCATTTT; CDR3: CASSFSDGGNQPQHF; D: .; J: TRBJ1-5; V: TRBV7-9; size: .
DNA: TGCGCCAGCAGTGAGGGTGCGGGTCAGCCCCAGCATTTT; CDR3: CASSEGAGQPQHF; D: .; J: TRBJ1-5; V: TRBV10-2; size: .
DNA: TGTGCCAGCAGCCAAGAGCAGGGAATTGAAACTAATGAAAAACTGTTTTTT; CDR3: CASSQEQGIETNEKLFF; D: .; J: TRBJ1-4; V: TRBV4-2; size: .